This record covers a single TCR beta chain. The data are from a study of blood T cell repertoires in COVID-19. For the study at large: Donors in the United States, Italy and Spain gave samples during acute or convalescent COVID-19. The analysed material was cDNA or gDNA that came from T cells, B-cell-depleted T cells, or PBMCs.

Per the authors' pipeline: Estimates of nucleated cell counts were drawn from the amplification of reference gene primers. The repertoire was sequenced with immunoSEQ multiplex PCR; TCRdb's copy has only in-frame clones and lacks some. That table is the source of V, J and clone size, and D and trimming were worked out from the DNA. The sample carries over 120,000 clones, over 70% recorded once. The V and J ends lost 2 bases and 0 bases respectively, with 11 bases between them. CDR1 LNHDA and CDR2 SQIVND come from the germline V gene (reference sequence). The CDR3 runs 16 residues. The V gene is TRBV19, the J gene TRBJ1-5, with D possibly TRBD1 on 5 matching bases. Sequenced material: peripheral blood. The source of this sequence is a man in his fifties or sixties who had recovered from COVID-19. DNA of the CDR3: TGTGCCAGTAGTATATTGGGGGGTATTAGCAATCAGCCCCAGCATTTT. Encoded protein: CASSILGGISNQPQHF.